This is a list of T cell receptor beta chains from one sample in a study of early T cells in non-severe SARS-CoV-2 infection. TCRdb itself ran the 5' RACE reads through MiXCR, one entry per CDR3 protein. The top ten hold approximately 35% of the sample, which has roughly 30,000 distinct CDR3 sequences, less than 6.5% seen once. This material consisted of whole blood, taken at baseline. All receptors come from an adult who was a healthcare worker with PCR-confirmed SARS-CoV-2 infection or an uninfected control (not recorded which). Both conserved end residues are part of each CDR3. D genes are given only for firm matches. Clone sizes are given selectively: once, few, many, or a class where the clone is expanded.

NA	many	TRBJ2-3	TRBV24-1	TGTGCCACCAGTGATTCCGGAGATACGCAGTATTTT	CATSDSGDTQYF
NA	many	TRBJ2-7	TRBV7-2	TGTGCCAGCAGCATGGGACTGCCTGGGGGTGAGCAGTACTTC	CASSMGLPGGEQYF
NA	many	TRBJ2-2	TRBV9	TGTGCCAGCAGCAACGGGAGATGGGACACCGGGGAGCTGTTTTTT	CASSNGRWDTGELFF
NA	NA	TRBJ2-1	TRBV19	TGTGCCAGTAGTCGCATGGGTGGGAATGAGCAGTTCTTC	CASSRMGGNEQFF
NA	NA	TRBJ2-1	TRBV27	TGTGCCAGCAGTCCAAGACCTTACAATGAGCAGTTCTTC	CASSPRPYNEQFF
NA	many	TRBJ2-1	TRBV28	TGTGCCAGCAGTTTAACCGCGTCTGCAGAGGGTAGTGAGCAGTTCTTC	CASSLTASAEGSEQFF
TRBD2	NA	TRBJ2-5	TRBV30	TGTGCCTGGGGGACTAGCGGCCTTAAAGAGACCCAGTACTTC	CAWGTSGLKETQYF
NA	many	TRBJ1-1	TRBV28	TGTGCCAGCAGACATGGTGGAACTGCTGAAGCTTTCTTT	CASRHGGTAEAFF
NA	many	TRBJ2-5	TRBV5-1	TGCGCCAGCAGCTTCCTTACAGGTCAAGAGACCCAGTACTTC	CASSFLTGQETQYF
NA	NA	TRBJ1-6	TRBV7-9	TGTGCCAGCAGCTTAGGGGGGTTTGATTCACCCCTCCACTTT	CASSLGGFDSPLHF
NA	many	TRBJ2-7	TRBV5-4	TGTGCCAGCAGCCGACAGGACTCCTACGAGCAGTACTTC	CASSRQDSYEQYF
NA	many	TRBJ1-1	TRBV4-2	TGTGCCAGCAGCGCTCAATCGCAGGACAACACTGAAGCTTTCTTT	CASSAQSQDNTEAFF
TRBD2	many	TRBJ2-5	TRBV7-2	TGTGCCAGCAGCTTAGGACTAGCGGGGAACCAAGAGACCCAGTACTTC	CASSLGLAGNQETQYF
NA	many	TRBJ1-6	TRBV5-1	TGCGCCAGCAGCTTGTTGGGGGGCTTGACCGATTCACCCCTCCACTTT	CASSLLGGLTDSPLHF
NA	many	TRBJ2-1	TRBV5-8	TGTGCCAGCAGCTTGGCGGGGGCCTCCTACAATGAGCAGTTCTTC	CASSLAGASYNEQFF
NA	NA	TRBJ1-5	TRBV7-2	TGTGCCAGCAGCGAGCTTAGACCGGGTCGAGGATTGCCCCAGCATTTT	CASSELRPGRGLPQHF
NA	NA	TRBJ2-7	TRBV6-6	TGTGCCAGCAGTCCTAAGATTGGCGAGCAGTACTTC	CASSPKIGEQYF
NA	many	TRBJ2-7	TRBV7-8	TGTGCCAGCAGCCAGTGGGCCCAAGAGTCCTACGAGCAGTACTTC	CASSQWAQESYEQYF
NA	many	TRBJ1-4	TRBV3-1	TGTGCCAGCAGCCAAGGGGGACTGAATAATGAAAAACTGTTTTTT	CASSQGGLNNEKLFF
NA	many	TRBJ1-1	TRBV5-1	TGCGCCAGCAGCAAAGACGGGGTAAACACTGAAGCTTTCTTT	CASSKDGVNTEAFF
TRBD1	NA	TRBJ2-5	TRBV20-1	TGCAGTGCTAAATACCGGGACAGGGGAAAAGAGACCCAGTACTTC	CSAKYRDRGKETQYF
NA	many	TRBJ2-2	TRBV18	TGTGCCAGCTCACCGGGGGTTTTACGCGACACCGGGGAGCTGTTTTTT	CASSPGVLRDTGELFF
TRBD1	large	TRBJ1-2	TRBV18	TGTGCCAGCTTGTCGGACAGGAACTATGGCTACACCTTC	CASLSDRNYGYTF
NA	many	TRBJ2-7	TRBV30	TGTGCCTGGAGTGTAGAAGCGTACGGGACGGTGTGGAGCGAGCAGTACTTC	CAWSVEAYGTVWSEQYF